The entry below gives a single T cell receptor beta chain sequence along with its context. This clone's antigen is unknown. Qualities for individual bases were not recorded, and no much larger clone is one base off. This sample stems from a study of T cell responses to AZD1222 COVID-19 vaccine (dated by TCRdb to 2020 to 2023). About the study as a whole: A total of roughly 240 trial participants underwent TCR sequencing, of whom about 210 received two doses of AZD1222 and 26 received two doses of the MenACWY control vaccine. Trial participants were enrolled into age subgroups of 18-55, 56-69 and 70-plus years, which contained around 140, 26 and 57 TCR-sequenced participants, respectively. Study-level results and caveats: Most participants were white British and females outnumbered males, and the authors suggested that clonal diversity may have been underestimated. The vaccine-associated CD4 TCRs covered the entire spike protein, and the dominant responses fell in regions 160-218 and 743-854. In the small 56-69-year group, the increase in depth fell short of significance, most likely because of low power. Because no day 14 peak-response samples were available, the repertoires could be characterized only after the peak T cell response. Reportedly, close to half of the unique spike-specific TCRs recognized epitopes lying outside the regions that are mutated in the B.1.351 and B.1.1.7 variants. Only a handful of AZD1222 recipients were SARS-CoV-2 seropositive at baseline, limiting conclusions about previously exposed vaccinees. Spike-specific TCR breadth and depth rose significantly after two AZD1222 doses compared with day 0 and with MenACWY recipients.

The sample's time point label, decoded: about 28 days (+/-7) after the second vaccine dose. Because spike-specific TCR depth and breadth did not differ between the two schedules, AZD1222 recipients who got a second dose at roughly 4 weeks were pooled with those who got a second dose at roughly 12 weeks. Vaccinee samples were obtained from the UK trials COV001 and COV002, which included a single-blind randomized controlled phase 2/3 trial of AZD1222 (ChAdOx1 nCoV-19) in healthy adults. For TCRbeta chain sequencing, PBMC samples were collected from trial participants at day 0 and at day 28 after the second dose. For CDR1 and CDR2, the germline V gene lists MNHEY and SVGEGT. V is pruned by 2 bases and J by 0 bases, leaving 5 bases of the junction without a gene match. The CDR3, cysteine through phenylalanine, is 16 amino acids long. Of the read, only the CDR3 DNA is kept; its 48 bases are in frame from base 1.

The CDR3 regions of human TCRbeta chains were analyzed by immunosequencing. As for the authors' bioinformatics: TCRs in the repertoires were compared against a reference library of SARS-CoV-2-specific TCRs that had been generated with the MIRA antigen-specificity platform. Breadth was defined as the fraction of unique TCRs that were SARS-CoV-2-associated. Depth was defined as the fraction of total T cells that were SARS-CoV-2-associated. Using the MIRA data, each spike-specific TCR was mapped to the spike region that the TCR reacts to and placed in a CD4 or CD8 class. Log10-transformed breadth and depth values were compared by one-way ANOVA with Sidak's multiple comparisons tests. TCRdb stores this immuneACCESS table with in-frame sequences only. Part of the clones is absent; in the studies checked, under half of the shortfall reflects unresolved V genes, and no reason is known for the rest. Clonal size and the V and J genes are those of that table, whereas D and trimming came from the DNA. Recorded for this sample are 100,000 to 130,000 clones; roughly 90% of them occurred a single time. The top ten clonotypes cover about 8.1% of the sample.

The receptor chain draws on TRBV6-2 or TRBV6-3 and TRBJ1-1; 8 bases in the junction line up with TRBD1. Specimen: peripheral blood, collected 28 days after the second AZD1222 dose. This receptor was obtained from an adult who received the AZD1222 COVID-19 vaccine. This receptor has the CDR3 CASSYPRGQVNTEAFF. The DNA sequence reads TGTGCCAGCAGTTACCCCAGGGGACAGGTGAACACTGAAGCTTTCTTT.